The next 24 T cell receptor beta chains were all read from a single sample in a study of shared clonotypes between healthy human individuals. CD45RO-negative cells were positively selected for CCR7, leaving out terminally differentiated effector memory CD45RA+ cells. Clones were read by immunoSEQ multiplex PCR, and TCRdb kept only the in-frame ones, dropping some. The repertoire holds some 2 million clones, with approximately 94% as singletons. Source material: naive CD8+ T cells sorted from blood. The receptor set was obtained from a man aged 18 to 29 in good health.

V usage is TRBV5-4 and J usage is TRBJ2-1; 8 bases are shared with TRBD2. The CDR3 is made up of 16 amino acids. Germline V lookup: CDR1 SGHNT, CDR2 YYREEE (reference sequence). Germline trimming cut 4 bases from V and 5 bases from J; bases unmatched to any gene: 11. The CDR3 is CASSPGPGLVHNEQFF. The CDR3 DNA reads TGTGCCAGCAGCCCGGGGCCGGGACTAGTCCACAATGAGCAGTTCTTC.

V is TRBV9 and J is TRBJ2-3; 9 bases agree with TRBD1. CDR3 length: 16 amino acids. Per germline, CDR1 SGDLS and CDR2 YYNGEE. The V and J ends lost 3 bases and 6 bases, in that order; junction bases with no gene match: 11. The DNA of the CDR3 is TGTGCCAGCAGCGCCCCGGGACAGGGAGGACGGGATACGCAGTATTTT. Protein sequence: CASSAPGQGGRDTQYF. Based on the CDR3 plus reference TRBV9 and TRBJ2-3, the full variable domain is DSGVTQTPKHLITATGQRVTLRCSPRSGDLSVYWYQQSLDQGLQFLIQYYNGEERAKGNILERFSAQQFPDLHSELNLSSLELGDSALYFCASSAPGQGGRDTQYFGPGTRLTVL.

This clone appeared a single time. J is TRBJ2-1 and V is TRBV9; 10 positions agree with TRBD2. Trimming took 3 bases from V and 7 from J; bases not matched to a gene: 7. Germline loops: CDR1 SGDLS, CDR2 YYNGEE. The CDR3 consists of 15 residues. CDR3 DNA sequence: TGTGCCAGCAGCGAGGGACTAGCGCGGTGGAATGAGCAGTTCTTC. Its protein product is CASSEGLARWNEQFF.

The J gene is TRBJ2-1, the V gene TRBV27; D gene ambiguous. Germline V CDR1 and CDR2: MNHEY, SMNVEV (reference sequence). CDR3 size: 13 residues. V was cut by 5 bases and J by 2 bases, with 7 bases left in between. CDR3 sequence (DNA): TGTGCCAGCAGTCAACACCCCTACAATGAGCAGTTCTTC. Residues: CASSQHPYNEQFF.

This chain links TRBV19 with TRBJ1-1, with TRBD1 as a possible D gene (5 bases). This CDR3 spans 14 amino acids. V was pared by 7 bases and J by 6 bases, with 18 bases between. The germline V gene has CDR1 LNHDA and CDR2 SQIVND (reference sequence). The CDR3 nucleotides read TGTGCCAGTAACGGAGGGCAGGGTCCGCCTGAAGCTTTCTTT. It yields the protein CASNGGQGPPEAFF. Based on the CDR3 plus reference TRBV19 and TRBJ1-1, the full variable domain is DGGITQSPKYLFRKEGQNVTLSCEQNLNHDAMYWYRQDPGQGLRLIYYSQIVNDFQKGDIAEGYSVSREKKESFPLTVTSAQKNPTAFYLCASNGGQGPPEAFFGQGTRLTVV.

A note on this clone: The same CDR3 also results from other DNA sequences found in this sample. CDR3 residues: CASSQGLNYEQYF. In DNA form, the CDR3 reads TGCGCCAGCAGCCAGGGACTTAACTACGAGCAGTACTTC. The chain combines TRBV4-1 with TRBJ2-7; D might be TRBD2 (6 bases). With 3 bases removed from V and 3 bases from J, the gap between germline ends came to 9 bases. The CDR3 length is 13 residues. Per the germline V gene, CDR1 is MGHRA and CDR2 is YSYEKL.

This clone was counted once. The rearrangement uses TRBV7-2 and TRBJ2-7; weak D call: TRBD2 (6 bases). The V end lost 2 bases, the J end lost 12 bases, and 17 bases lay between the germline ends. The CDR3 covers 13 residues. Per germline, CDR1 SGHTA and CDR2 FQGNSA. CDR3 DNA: TGTGCCAGCAGCTTATTCGAAGGGGAGGAGGCGTACTTC. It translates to CASSLFEGEEAYF.

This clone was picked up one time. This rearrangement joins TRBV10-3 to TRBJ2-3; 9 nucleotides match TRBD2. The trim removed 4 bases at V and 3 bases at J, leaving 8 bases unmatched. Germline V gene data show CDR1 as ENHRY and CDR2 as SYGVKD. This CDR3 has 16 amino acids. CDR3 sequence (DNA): TGTGCCATCAGTGCGGGGCGGGGGGGCGAAACAGATACGCAGTATTTT. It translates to CAISAGRGGETDTQYF.

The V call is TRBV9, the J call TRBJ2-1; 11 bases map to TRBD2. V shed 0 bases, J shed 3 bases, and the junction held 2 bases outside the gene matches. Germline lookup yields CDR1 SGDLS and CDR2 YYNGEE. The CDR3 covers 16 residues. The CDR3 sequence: CASSVVAGGGYNEQFF. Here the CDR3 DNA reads TGTGCCAGCAGCGTAGTAGCGGGAGGGGGCTACAATGAGCAGTTCTTC.

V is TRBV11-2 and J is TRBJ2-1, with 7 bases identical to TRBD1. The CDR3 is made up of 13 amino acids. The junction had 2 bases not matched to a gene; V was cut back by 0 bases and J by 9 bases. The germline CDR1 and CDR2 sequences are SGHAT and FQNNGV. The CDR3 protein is CASSLEGGREQFF. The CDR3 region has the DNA TGTGCCAGCAGCTTAGAAGGGGGCCGTGAGCAGTTCTTC.

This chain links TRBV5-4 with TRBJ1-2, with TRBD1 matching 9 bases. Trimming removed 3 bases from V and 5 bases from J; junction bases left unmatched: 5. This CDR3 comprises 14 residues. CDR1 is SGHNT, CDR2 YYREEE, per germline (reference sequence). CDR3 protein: CASSSMTGGYGYTF. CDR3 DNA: TGTGCCAGCAGCTCTATGACAGGGGGTTATGGCTACACCTTC. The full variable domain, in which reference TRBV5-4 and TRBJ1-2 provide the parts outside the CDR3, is ETGVTQSPTHLIKTRGQQVTLRCSSQSGHNTVSWYQQALGQGPQFIFQYYREEENGRGNFPPRFSGLQFPNYSSELNVNALELDDSALYLCASSSMTGGYGYTFGSGTRLTVV.

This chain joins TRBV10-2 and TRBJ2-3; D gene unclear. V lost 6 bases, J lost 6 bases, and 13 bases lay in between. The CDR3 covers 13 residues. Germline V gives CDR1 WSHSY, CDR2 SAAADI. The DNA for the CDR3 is TGCGCCAGCAGCCGACATCTATCTGATACGCAGTATTTT. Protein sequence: CASSRHLSDTQYF.

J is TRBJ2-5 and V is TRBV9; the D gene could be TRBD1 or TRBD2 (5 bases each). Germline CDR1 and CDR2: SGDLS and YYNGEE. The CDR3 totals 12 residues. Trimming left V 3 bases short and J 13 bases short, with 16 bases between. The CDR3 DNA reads TGTGCCAGCAGCGGGGGCCTTGGGGGACCGTACTTC. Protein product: CASSGGLGGPYF.

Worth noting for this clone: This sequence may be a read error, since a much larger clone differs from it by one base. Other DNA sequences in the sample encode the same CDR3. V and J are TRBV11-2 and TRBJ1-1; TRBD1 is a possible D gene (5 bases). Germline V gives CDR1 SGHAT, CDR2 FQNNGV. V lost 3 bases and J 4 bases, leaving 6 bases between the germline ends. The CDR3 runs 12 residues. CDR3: CASSFGGTEAFF. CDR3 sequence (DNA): TGTGCCAGCAGCTTTGGGGGCACTGAAGCTTTCTTT.

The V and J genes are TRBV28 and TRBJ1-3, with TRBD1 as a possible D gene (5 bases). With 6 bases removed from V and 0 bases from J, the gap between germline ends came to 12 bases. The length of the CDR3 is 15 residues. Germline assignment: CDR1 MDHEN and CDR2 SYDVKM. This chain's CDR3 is CASRRGLSSGNTIYF. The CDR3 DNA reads TGTGCCAGCAGAAGGGGCCTAAGCTCTGGAAACACCATATATTTT. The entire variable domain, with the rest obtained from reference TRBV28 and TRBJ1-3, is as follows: DVKVTQSSRYLVKRTGEKVFLECVQDMDHENMFWYRQDPGLGLRLIYFSYDVKMKEKGDIPEGYSVSREKKERFSLILESASTNQTSMYLCASRRGLSSGNTIYFGEGSWLTVV.

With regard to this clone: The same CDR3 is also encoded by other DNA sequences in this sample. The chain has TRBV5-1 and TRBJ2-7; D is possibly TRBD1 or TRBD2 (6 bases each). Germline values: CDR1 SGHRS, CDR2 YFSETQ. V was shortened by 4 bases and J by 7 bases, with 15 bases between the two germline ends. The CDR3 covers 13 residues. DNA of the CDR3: TGCGCCAGCAGCCTGGGGGGCGTTCTGGAGCAGTACTTC. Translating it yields CASSLGGVLEQYF.

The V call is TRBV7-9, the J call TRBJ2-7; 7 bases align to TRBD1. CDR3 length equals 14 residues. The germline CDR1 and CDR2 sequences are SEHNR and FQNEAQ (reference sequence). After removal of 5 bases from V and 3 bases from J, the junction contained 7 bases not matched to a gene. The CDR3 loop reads CASSQGGVGYEQYF. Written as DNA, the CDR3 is TGTGCCAGCAGCCAAGGGGGCGTTGGCTACGAGCAGTACTTC.

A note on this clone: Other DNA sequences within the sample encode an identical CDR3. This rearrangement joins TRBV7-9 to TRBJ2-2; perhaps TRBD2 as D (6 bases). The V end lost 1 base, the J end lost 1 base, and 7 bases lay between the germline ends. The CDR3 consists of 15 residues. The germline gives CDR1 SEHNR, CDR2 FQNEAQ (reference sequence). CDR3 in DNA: TGTGCCAGCAGCTTAGTTAGCGGGAACACCGGGGAGCTGTTTTTT. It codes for CASSLVSGNTGELFF.

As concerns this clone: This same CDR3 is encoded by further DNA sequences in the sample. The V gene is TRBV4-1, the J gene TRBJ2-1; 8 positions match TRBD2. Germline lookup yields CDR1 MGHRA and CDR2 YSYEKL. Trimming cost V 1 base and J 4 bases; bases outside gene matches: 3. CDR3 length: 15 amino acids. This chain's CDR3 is CASSQVAGGYNEQFF. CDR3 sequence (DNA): TGCGCCAGCAGCCAAGTCGCGGGAGGATACAATGAGCAGTTCTTC.

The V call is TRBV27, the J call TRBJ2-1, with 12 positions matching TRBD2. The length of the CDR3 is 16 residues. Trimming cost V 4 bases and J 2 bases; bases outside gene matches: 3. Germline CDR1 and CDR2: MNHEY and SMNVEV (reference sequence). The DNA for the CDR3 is TGTGCCAGCAGTTCGGCTAGCGGGGGGGCCTACAATGAGCAGTTCTTC. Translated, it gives CASSSASGGAYNEQFF.

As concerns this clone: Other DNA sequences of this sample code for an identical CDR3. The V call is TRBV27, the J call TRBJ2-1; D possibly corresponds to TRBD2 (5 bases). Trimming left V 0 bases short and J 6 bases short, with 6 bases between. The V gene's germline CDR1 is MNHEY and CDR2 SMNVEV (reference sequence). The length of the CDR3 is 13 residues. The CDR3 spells CASSLSGVNEQFF. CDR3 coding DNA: TGTGCCAGCAGTTTATCCGGGGTCAATGAGCAGTTCTTC.

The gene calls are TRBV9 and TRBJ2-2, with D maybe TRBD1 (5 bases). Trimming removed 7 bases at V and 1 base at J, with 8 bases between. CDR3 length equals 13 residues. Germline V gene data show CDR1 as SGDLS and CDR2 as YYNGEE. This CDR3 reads CASGALNTGELFF. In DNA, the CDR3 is TGTGCCAGCGGGGCATTGAACACCGGGGAGCTGTTTTTT.

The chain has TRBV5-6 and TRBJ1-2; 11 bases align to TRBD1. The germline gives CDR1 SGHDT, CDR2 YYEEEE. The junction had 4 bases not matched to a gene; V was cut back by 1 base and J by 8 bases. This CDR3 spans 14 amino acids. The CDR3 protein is CASSLWGQGDGYTF. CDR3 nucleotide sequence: TGTGCCAGCAGCTTGTGGGGACAGGGGGACGGCTACACCTTC.

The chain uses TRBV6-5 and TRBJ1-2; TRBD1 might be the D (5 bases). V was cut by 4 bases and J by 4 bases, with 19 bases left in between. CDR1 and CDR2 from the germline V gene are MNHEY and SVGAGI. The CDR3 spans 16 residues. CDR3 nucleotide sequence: TGTGCCAGCAGTTCTGGGTTGCGGGGCCGAGGCTATGGCTACACCTTC. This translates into CASSSGLRGRGYGYTF.